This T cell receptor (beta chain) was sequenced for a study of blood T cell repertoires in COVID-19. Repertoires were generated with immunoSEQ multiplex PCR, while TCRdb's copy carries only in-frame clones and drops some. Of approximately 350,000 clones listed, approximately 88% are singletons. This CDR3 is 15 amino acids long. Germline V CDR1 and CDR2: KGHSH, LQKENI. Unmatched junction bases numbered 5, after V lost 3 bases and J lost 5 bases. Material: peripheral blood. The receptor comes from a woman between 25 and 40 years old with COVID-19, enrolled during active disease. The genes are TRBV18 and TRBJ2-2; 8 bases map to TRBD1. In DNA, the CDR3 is TGTGCCAGCTCACCTCAAGGACAGGGTACCGGGGAGCTGTTTTTT. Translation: CASSPQGQGTGELFF.